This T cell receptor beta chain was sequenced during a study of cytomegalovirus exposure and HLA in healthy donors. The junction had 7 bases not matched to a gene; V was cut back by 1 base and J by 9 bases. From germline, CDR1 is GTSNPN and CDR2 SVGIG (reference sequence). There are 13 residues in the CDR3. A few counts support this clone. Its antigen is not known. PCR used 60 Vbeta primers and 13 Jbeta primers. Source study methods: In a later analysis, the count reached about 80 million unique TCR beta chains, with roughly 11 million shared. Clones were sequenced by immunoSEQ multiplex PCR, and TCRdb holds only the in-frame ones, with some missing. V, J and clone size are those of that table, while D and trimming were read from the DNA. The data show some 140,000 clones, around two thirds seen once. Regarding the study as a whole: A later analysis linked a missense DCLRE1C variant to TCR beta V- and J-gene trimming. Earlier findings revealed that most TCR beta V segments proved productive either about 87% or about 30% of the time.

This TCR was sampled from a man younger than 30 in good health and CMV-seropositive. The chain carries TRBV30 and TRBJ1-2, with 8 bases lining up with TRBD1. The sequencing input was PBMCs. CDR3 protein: CAWSGTTGVRYTF. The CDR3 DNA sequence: TGTGCCTGGAGTGGTACGACAGGGGTTCGCTACACCTTC.